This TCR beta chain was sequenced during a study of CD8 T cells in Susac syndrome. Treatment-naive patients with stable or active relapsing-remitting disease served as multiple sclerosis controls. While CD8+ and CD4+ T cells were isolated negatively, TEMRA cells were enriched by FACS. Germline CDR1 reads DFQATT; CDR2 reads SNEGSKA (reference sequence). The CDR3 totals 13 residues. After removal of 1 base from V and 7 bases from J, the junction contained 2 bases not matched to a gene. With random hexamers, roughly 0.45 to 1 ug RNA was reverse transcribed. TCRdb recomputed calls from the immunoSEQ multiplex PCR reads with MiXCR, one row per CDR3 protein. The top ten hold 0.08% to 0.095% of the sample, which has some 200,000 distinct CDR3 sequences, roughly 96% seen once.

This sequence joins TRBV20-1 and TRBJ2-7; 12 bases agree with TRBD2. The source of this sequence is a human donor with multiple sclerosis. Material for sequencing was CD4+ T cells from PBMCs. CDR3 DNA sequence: TGCAGTGCTAGAGTACTAGCGGGAGGTGAGCAGTACTTC. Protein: CSARVLAGGEQYF.